The T cell receptor (beta chain) described here comes from a study of T-cell reconstitution after alpha-beta-depleted transplantation in children. Findings and limits, study-wide: Diversity of TCRbeta at day 60 was high in some patients, arising from surviving recipient T cells and thymic progenitors. The main origin of T-cell counts and diversity one year after transplant was newly produced T cells. Several hundred rapidly expanded clones from non-depleted graft cells reportedly supplied alpha-beta T cells about two months post-transplant.

The CDR3 runs 14 residues. Comments on this clonotype: Its antigen is still unknown.

TCRbeta library construction was performed incorporating unique molecular identifiers. Via MiXCR, TCRdb re-called the PCR reads, giving one row per CDR3 protein. The sample has about 980,000 distinct CDR3 sequences, roughly 31% seen once; the top ten hold around 30%. The clonotype was recovered from a boy younger than two who had a stem cell transplant for SCID, so the T cells may come from the graft donor. V gene TRBV12-3 or TRBV12-4 combines with J gene TRBJ2-7; TRBD1 matches 9 bases. The sample consisted of PBMCs, mostly from graft donor cells, taken 360 days after TCRalphabeta/CD19-depleted stem cell transplant. The CDR3 DNA follows: TGTGCGACCAGGCTACAGGGGGCCCCTTACGAGCAGTACTTC. It is translated as CATRLQGAPYEQYF.